Shown below are 22 T cell receptor beta chains from a single sample sequenced in a study of human T cells and chemical hapten exposure. Time point described: pre-sensitization, week 0. Sample treatment: therapeutic diphenylcyclopropenone sensitization with weekly scalp DPC. MiXCR was run by TCRdb on the RACE reads, yielding one entry per CDR3 protein. The sample includes 150,000 to 200,000 distinct CDR3 sequences, 30% of them seen just once. This sample comprised whole blood, obtained in connection with sensitization to the hapten diphenylcyclopropenone (DPC). The receptors derive from a woman between 25 and 40 years old with alopecia areata. Some clones in this sample may be carry-over from other donors' samples.

This rearrangement joins TRBV12-3 or TRBV12-4 to TRBJ1-2, with 7 bases lining up with TRBD1. CDR3 length equals 13 residues. Trimming at V came to 6 bases and at J to 7 bases, leaving 8 bases not matched to a gene. This chain's CDR3 is CASRLDRVTGYTF. The DNA for the CDR3 is TGTGCCAGCAGACTCGACAGGGTAACTGGCTACACCTTC.

The chain combines TRBV2 with TRBJ2-7; D may correspond to TRBD1 or TRBD2 (5 bases each). The CDR3 totals 14 residues. Germline lookup yields CDR1 SNHLY and CDR2 FYNNEI. V was cut by 2 bases and J by 3 bases, with 11 bases left in between. The CDR3 DNA follows: TGTGCCAGCAGTGAACAGGGACGGAGCTACGAGCAGTACTTC. Its protein is CASSEQGRSYEQYF.

This clonotype showed up just once. This chain uses TRBV20-1 with TRBJ1-1, with unresolved D. This CDR3 spans 14 amino acids. The germline V and J ends were trimmed by 7 bases and 6 bases, with 21 bases remaining between them. Germline CDR1 reads DFQATT; CDR2 reads SNEGSKA (reference sequence). DNA for the CDR3: TGCAGTGGACTTGGGGATATGCGGGTCGCTGAAGCTTTCTTT. It yields the protein CSGLGDMRVAEAFF.

This clonotype was recorded at least ten times. In DNA, the CDR3 is TGTGCCAGCAGCTTCGACAGGACAGAGACCCAGTACTTC. Its protein product is CASSFDRTETQYF. The chain combines TRBV13 with TRBJ2-5; D might be TRBD1 (6 bases). Germline CDR1 is PRHDT and CDR2 is FYEKMQ (reference sequence). V dropped 3 bases and J dropped 4 bases, with 9 bases sitting between them. The CDR3 loop spans 13 amino acids.

The J gene is TRBJ1-1, the V gene TRBV29-1; D might be TRBD1 (5 bases). From germline, CDR1 is SQVTM and CDR2 ANQGSEA. Trimming left V 7 bases short and J 8 bases short, with 11 bases between. CDR3 length equals 10 residues. CDR3 sequence (DNA): TGCAGCGCCGCTAGGACAGAAGCTTTCTTT. This codes for CSAARTEAFF.

A few counts support this clonotype. The chain joins TRBV11-2 to TRBJ1-2; no reliable D call. Deletions cut 4 bases from V and 1 base from J, with 4 bases between. CDR1 and CDR2 (germline): SGHAT, FQNNGV. There are 12 residues in the CDR3. The CDR3 is CASSSFNYGYTF. As DNA, the CDR3 is TGTGCCAGCAGCTCATTTAACTATGGCTACACCTTC.

This clonotype occurred once. The rearrangement joins TRBV28 to TRBJ1-4; no clear D gene. Germline CDR1 reads MDHEN; CDR2 reads SYDVKM. The CDR3 has 14 residues. Trimming pared 2 bases from V and 8 bases from J, leaving 12 bases between. The CDR3 spells CASSLGQAGEKLFF. The CDR3 bases are TGTGCCAGCAGTTTAGGGCAGGCGGGGGAAAAACTGTTTTTT.

The chain employs TRBV29-1 and TRBJ2-1, with D possibly being TRBD1 (6 bases). The V and J ends lost 2 bases and 12 bases respectively, with 20 bases between them. CDR1 and CDR2 (germline): SQVTM, ANQGSEA. The CDR3 is 14 residues long. CDR3: CSVEFPTVPQGQFF. The CDR3 bases are TGCAGCGTTGAATTCCCGACAGTACCACAGGGGCAGTTCTTC.

This clonotype was counted only a few times. The chain links TRBV7-2 to TRBJ2-1; TRBD2 aligns across 8 bases. Germline V gene lookup returns CDR1 SGHTA and CDR2 FQGNSA. The length of the CDR3 is 14 residues. Losses at the gene ends were 7 bases for V and 5 bases for J; bases not matched to a gene: 7. The CDR3 loop reads CASKSGGANNEQFF. The CDR3 DNA reads TGTGCCAGCAAATCGGGGGGGGCTAACAATGAGCAGTTCTTC. Together with reference TRBV7-2 and TRBJ2-1, the CDR3 gives the full variable domain: GAGVSQSPSNKVTEKGKDVELRCDPISGHTALYWYRQSLGQGLEFLIYFQGNSAPDKSGLPSDRFSAERTGGSVSTLTIQRTQQEDSAVYLCASKSGGANNEQFFGPGTRLTVL.

The chain recombines TRBV27 with TRBJ1-2, with TRBD1 matching over 9 bases. Germline V lookup: CDR1 MNHEY, CDR2 SMNVEV (reference sequence). V shed 9 bases, J shed 2 bases, and the junction held 7 bases outside the gene matches. There are 14 residues in the CDR3. The DNA of the CDR3 is TGTGCCAGTCGGACAGGGGCGCCCAACTATGGCTACACCTTC. This translates into CASRTGAPNYGYTF.

The chain couples TRBV28 to TRBJ1-2; 7 nucleotides match TRBD1. Germline V gene data show CDR1 as MDHEN and CDR2 as SYDVKM. The CDR3 runs to 14 residues. J was trimmed by 5 bases and V by 6 bases; bases with no gene match: 9. The CDR3 bases are TGTGCCAGCAGCCTGGGACAGTCGAGGTATGGCTACACCTTC. Its protein is CASSLGQSRYGYTF.

This clonotype was observed a handful of times. CDR3 residues: CAISESLGPGSTEAFF. CDR3 nucleotides: TGTGCCATCAGTGAATCCCTAGGACCGGGGAGCACTGAAGCTTTCTTT. The rearrangement joins TRBV10-3 to TRBJ1-1; the D is unclear. V lost 3 bases to trimming and J lost 4 bases, with 18 bases between them. Per germline, CDR1 ENHRY and CDR2 SYGVKD. The CDR3 contains 16 residues.

The table lists this clonotype with a few counts. The gene calls are TRBV5-1 and TRBJ2-1, with 8 nucleotides matching TRBD2. Looked up from germline, CDR1 is SGHRS and CDR2 is YFSETQ. V shed 5 bases and J 9 bases; nucleotides not matched to a gene: 16. This CDR3 has 16 amino acids. CDR3 nucleotides: TGCGCCAGCAGTTTTTCCGGGACTAGGGGGGCATTTGAGCAGTTCTTC. Protein product: CASSFSGTRGAFEQFF.

The chain couples TRBV10-3 to TRBJ1-1, with 7 bases fitting TRBD1. Germline V CDR1 and CDR2: ENHRY, SYGVKD. CDR3 size: 14 residues. After removal of 10 bases from V and 0 bases from J, the junction contained 8 bases not matched to a gene. The CDR3 nucleotides are TGTGCCACGCAGCAGGGGGGATTGAACACTGAAGCTTTCTTT. This gives the protein CATQQGGLNTEAFF.

This sequence joins TRBV24-1 and TRBJ1-1; a possible D gene is TRBD1 (5 bases). Trimming cost V 11 bases and J 1 base, with 16 bases left between them. There are 14 residues in the CDR3. In germline, CDR1 is KGHDR, CDR2 SFDVKD. The CDR3 DNA sequence: TGTGCCAGGGACCCTGGGGGGGGGAACACTGAAGCTTTCTTT. It yields the protein CARDPGGGNTEAFF.

The V and J genes are TRBV21-1 and TRBJ2-7; TRBD1 reflects the table's D call only, with no check against the DNA. TRBV21-1 is a known pseudogene. CDR3 length equals 14 residues. CDR3 bases: TGTGCCAGCAGCAAAGGGGCGGCCCGGGACGAGCAGTACTTC. Amino acids: CASSKGAARDEQYF.

V and J are TRBV29-1 and TRBJ2-2; 7 positions agree with TRBD2. Per the germline V gene, CDR1 is SQVTM and CDR2 is ANQGSEA. Unmatched junction bases numbered 10, after V lost 2 bases and J lost 7 bases. This CDR3 comprises 15 residues. As DNA, the CDR3 is TGCAGCGTTGAAACTGGCGGGAGAGGAATCGGGGAGCTGTTTTTT. Encoded protein: CSVETGGRGIGELFF.

This clonotype was counted between two and nine times. The chain links TRBV6-2 or TRBV6-3 to TRBJ1-1; D is uncertain. The CDR3 totals 11 residues. V was clipped by 8 bases and J by 7 bases, with 11 bases between them. Per the germline V gene, CDR1 is MNHEY and CDR2 is SVGEGT. As DNA, the CDR3 is TGTGCCAGCTGGAGGTGGGGTGAAGCTTTCTTT. This gives the protein CASWRWGEAFF.

This chain connects TRBV29-1 to TRBJ1-1; 9 positions agree with TRBD1. The CDR3 covers 14 residues. The ends lost 7 bases at V and 1 base at J; junction bases unmatched: 7. Germline V gives CDR1 SQVTM, CDR2 ANQGSEA. The CDR3 DNA is TGCAGCGCAAGCGACAGGGGGACGAACACTGAAGCTTTCTTT. As protein: CSASDRGTNTEAFF.

Points on this clonotype: A much larger clone lies one base from this, so it may be a read error. This chain connects TRBV6-2 or TRBV6-3 to TRBJ2-3, with 11 bases aligning to TRBD2. The CDR3 is 15 residues long. The germline gives CDR1 MNHEY, CDR2 SVGEGT. As DNA, the CDR3 is TGTGCCAGCAGTCCAGGACTAGCGGGTAGAGATACGCAGTGTTTT. As protein: CASSPGLAGRDTQCF.

There are a few counts of this clonotype. The V and J genes are TRBV28 and TRBJ2-7; D possibly corresponds to TRBD2 (7 bases). Germline loops: CDR1 MDHEN, CDR2 SYDVKM. CDR3 size: 13 residues. V lost 8 bases to trimming and J lost 6 bases, with 17 bases between them. For the CDR3, the DNA is TGTGCCAGCCGATTTCTGGGGGGGCGCGAGCAGTACTTC. It translates to CASRFLGGREQYF. The variable domain in full, completed from reference TRBV28 and TRBJ2-7, reads DVKVTQSSRYLVKRTGEKVFLECVQDMDHENMFWYRQDPGLGLRLIYFSYDVKMKEKGDIPEGYSVSREKKERFSLILESASTNQTSMYLCASRFLGGREQYFGPGTRLTVT.

This clonotype was picked up a small number of times. The chain joins TRBV29-1 to TRBJ2-5; D may be TRBD1 or TRBD2 (5 bases each). The V end lost 8 bases, the J end lost 4 bases, and 14 bases lay between the germline ends. The CDR3 runs 12 residues. Germline CDR1 and CDR2: SQVTM and ANQGSEA. CDR3 in amino acids: CSHVGRGETQYF. Written as DNA, the CDR3 is TGCAGCCACGTGGGACGGGGAGAGACCCAGTACTTC.